This T cell receptor beta chain was recovered during a study of blood T cell repertoires in COVID-19. For the study at large: Sites across the United States, Italy and Spain contributed samples from acute and convalescent COVID-19. Sources were T cells, B-cell-depleted T cells, or PBMCs; the material itself was cDNA or gDNA.

CDR3 length: 16 residues. Trimming took 3 bases from V and 7 from J; bases not matched to a gene: 10. From germline, CDR1 is SGDLS and CDR2 YYNGEE. The assay was immunoSEQ multiplex PCR, and TCRdb's table has in-frame clones only and misses some. The top ten clones hold 3% to 4% of a sample with about 140,000 clones, 84% of them seen once. In terms of age and location, participants ranged from roughly 18 to 90 years and lived in about two dozen US areas. Assignments of participants to cohorts depended upon their own reported clinical history. This chain links TRBV9 with TRBJ2-7; TRBD2 agrees at 13 bases. Input material: PBMCs or T cells enriched from blood (not recorded which). This TCR was sampled from a woman aged 50 to 60 with acute COVID-19. CDR3 protein: CASSAQGTSGTGEQYF. In DNA, the CDR3 is TGTGCCAGCAGCGCCCAGGGGACTAGCGGGACGGGAGAGCAGTACTTC.